A selection of T cell receptor beta chains follows, all from one sample in a study of blood T cells in healthy people across ages. One entry per CDR3 protein results from TCRdb running MiXCR on the 5' RACE reads. The sample carries 1.8 million or so distinct CDR3 sequences, more than 35% recorded once. The sample taken for sequencing was blood. These receptor sequences come from a human donor in good health. CDR3s include the opening cysteine and the closing phenylalanine or tryptophan. The D gene is left open where the match is weak. Only some rows state a clone size, as once, few, many or a class for expanded clones.

D gene: -; V gene: TRBV24-1; J gene: TRBJ1-5; clone size: -; CDR3 DNA: TGTGCCACCAGTGATTCATCGGGGCAGGTCGATCAGCCCCAGCATTTT; CDR3 protein: CATSDSSGQVDQPQHF
D gene: -; V gene: TRBV29-1; J gene: TRBJ2-1; clone size: -; CDR3 DNA: TGCAGCGTTGAACCCCACGTCCAGTTCTTC; CDR3 protein: CSVEPHVQFF
D gene: TRBD2; V gene: TRBV29-1; J gene: TRBJ2-5; clone size: -; CDR3 DNA: TGCAGCGTTGAGGGAGGGGTCGGATTTAGGACCCAGTACTTC; CDR3 protein: CSVEGGVGFRTQYF
D gene: -; V gene: TRBV7-2; J gene: TRBJ1-5; clone size: -; CDR3 DNA: TGTGCCAGCAGTGTATCCGGGAAGAGGGAGCCCCAGCATTTT; CDR3 protein: CASSVSGKREPQHF
D gene: TRBD1; V gene: TRBV6-6; J gene: TRBJ2-5; clone size: -; CDR3 DNA: TGTGCCAGCACCCCGGGACAGACACAAGAGACCCAGTACTTC; CDR3 protein: CASTPGQTQETQYF
D gene: -; V gene: TRBV5-1; J gene: TRBJ2-1; clone size: -; CDR3 DNA: TGCGCCAGCAGCCGGAGTCTCCGAAATGAGCAGTTCTTC; CDR3 protein: CASSRSLRNEQFF
D gene: -; V gene: TRBV7-2; J gene: TRBJ1-5; clone size: many; CDR3 DNA: TGTGCCAGCAGCCGGGACGGCAATCAGCCCCAGCATTTT; CDR3 protein: CASSRDGNQPQHF
D gene: TRBD1; V gene: TRBV6-5; J gene: TRBJ2-5; clone size: -; CDR3 DNA: TGTGCCAGCAGTTACACTGACAGGGGGCTCCAAGAGACCCAGTACTTC; CDR3 protein: CASSYTDRGLQETQYF
D gene: TRBD2; V gene: TRBV10-3; J gene: TRBJ2-1; clone size: -; CDR3 DNA: TGTGCCATCAGTGTCAGCGGGGGGGTCTACAATGAGCAGTTCTTC; CDR3 protein: CAISVSGGVYNEQFF
D gene: -; V gene: TRBV10-3; J gene: TRBJ2-2; clone size: few; CDR3 DNA: TGTGCCATCTACGGGGGCCCCGGGGAGCTGTTTTTT; CDR3 protein: CAIYGGPGELFF
D gene: TRBD2; V gene: TRBV7-9; J gene: TRBJ2-3; clone size: -; CDR3 DNA: TGTGCCGGCAGCTTAGGCGGGGGGCTGACAGATACGCAGTATTTT; CDR3 protein: CAGSLGGGLTDTQYF
D gene: -; V gene: TRBV4-3; J gene: TRBJ2-1; clone size: few; CDR3 DNA: TGCGCCAGCAGCCAACGGGGGTTAGGTGAGCAGTTCTTC; CDR3 protein: CASSQRGLGEQFF
D gene: -; V gene: TRBV7-6; J gene: TRBJ1-1; clone size: few; CDR3 DNA: TGTGCCAGCAGCTTGGCAGTCTCTACTGAAGCTTTCTTT; CDR3 protein: CASSLAVSTEAFF
D gene: -; V gene: TRBV12-3/TRBV12-4; J gene: TRBJ2-4; clone size: -; CDR3 DNA: TGTGCCAGCAGTTTAGGCGACCTACAGTACTTC; CDR3 protein: CASSLGDLQYF
D gene: TRBD1; V gene: TRBV5-1; J gene: TRBJ1-2; clone size: -; CDR3 DNA: TGCGCCAGCAGCTCTGAGGGACAGGACCCCTACACCTTC; CDR3 protein: CASSSEGQDPYTF
D gene: -; V gene: TRBV7-9; J gene: TRBJ1-1; clone size: -; CDR3 DNA: TGTGCCAGCAGCTTAGCCCGGGGAGGCGTTCGGGACACTGAAGCTTTCTTT; CDR3 protein: CASSLARGGVRDTEAFF
D gene: TRBD2; V gene: TRBV3-1; J gene: TRBJ2-3; clone size: -; CDR3 DNA: TGTGCCAGCAGCCCCCACGTCGGACTAGCCGAAATGGCAGATACGCAGTATTTT; CDR3 protein: CASSPHVGLAEMADTQYF
D gene: -; V gene: TRBV7-8; J gene: TRBJ2-7; clone size: few; CDR3 DNA: TGTGCCAGCAGCCCCCTAAGACAGGGAGGTCTCTACGAGCAGTACTTC; CDR3 protein: CASSPLRQGGLYEQYF
D gene: -; V gene: TRBV10-3; J gene: TRBJ2-5; clone size: -; CDR3 DNA: TGTGCCATCAGTGTCCGGGTGGGAGAGACCCAGTACTTC; CDR3 protein: CAISVRVGETQYF
D gene: -; V gene: TRBV12-3/TRBV12-4; J gene: TRBJ1-2; clone size: -; CDR3 DNA: TGTGCCAGCAGTCTCCACCCAGGGGCGGATGGCTACACCTTC; CDR3 protein: CASSLHPGADGYTF
D gene: -; V gene: TRBV18; J gene: TRBJ2-1; clone size: -; CDR3 DNA: TGTGCCAGCTCCGTAGGGAAGGGCTCCTACAATGAGCAGTTCTTC; CDR3 protein: CASSVGKGSYNEQFF
D gene: -; V gene: TRBV7-2; J gene: TRBJ2-1; clone size: few; CDR3 DNA: TGTGCCAGCAGCTTAGTCTGGGGATCGGGTAATGAGCAGTTCTTC; CDR3 protein: CASSLVWGSGNEQFF
D gene: -; V gene: TRBV2; J gene: TRBJ2-7; clone size: -; CDR3 DNA: TGTGCCAGCAGTGAAGCGCGATCCCGCTCCTACGAGCAGTACTTC; CDR3 protein: CASSEARSRSYEQYF
D gene: TRBD2; V gene: TRBV29-1; J gene: TRBJ2-3; clone size: -; CDR3 DNA: TGCAGCGTTGTAGAAGGGACTACCCAAGAGACCCAGTATTTT; CDR3 protein: CSVVEGTTQETQYF
D gene: TRBD2; V gene: TRBV14; J gene: TRBJ2-7; clone size: -; CDR3 DNA: TGTGCCAGCAGCCAAGGGCCTAGCGGGGGCTCGTACGCCTACGAGCAGTACTTC; CDR3 protein: CASSQGPSGGSYAYEQYF
D gene: -; V gene: TRBV29-1; J gene: TRBJ2-1; clone size: many; CDR3 DNA: TGCAGCGTAGAAGGCGGGGGCCCATACAATGAGCAGTTCTTC; CDR3 protein: CSVEGGGPYNEQFF
D gene: -; V gene: TRBV7-2; J gene: TRBJ2-7; clone size: few; CDR3 DNA: TGTGCCAGCAGCTCTCTAATCCGTCGAAGACCCTACGAGCAGTACTTC; CDR3 protein: CASSSLIRRRPYEQYF
D gene: -; V gene: TRBV13; J gene: TRBJ1-6; clone size: -; CDR3 DNA: TGTGCCAGCAGTCTCACAACCGTAGGTTCACCCCTCCACTTT; CDR3 protein: CASSLTTVGSPLHF
D gene: -; V gene: TRBV3-1; J gene: TRBJ2-7; clone size: -; CDR3 DNA: TGTGCCACCAGCGTTTTTAGGGGGGCCACCTACGAGCAGTACTTC; CDR3 protein: CATSVFRGATYEQYF
D gene: TRBD2; V gene: TRBV4-3; J gene: TRBJ2-5; clone size: few; CDR3 DNA: TGCGCCAGCAGCCAAGATTTAAGCGGGGGGAAGCAAGAGACCCAGTACTTC; CDR3 protein: CASSQDLSGGKQETQYF
D gene: -; V gene: TRBV25-1; J gene: TRBJ2-7; clone size: few; CDR3 DNA: TGTGCCAGCAGTGCTCCTCGTATTGGCGAGCAGTACTTC; CDR3 protein: CASSAPRIGEQYF
D gene: -; V gene: TRBV7-2; J gene: TRBJ2-7; clone size: few; CDR3 DNA: TGTGCCAGCAGCTTAGATCCGGATACCTACGAGCAGTACTTC; CDR3 protein: CASSLDPDTYEQYF
D gene: -; V gene: TRBV4-3; J gene: TRBJ2-7; clone size: -; CDR3 DNA: TGCGCCAGCAGCCAAGATATAGGGGGGGCAGGGGCTACGTACGAGCAGTACTTC; CDR3 protein: CASSQDIGGAGATYEQYF
D gene: TRBD1; V gene: TRBV3-1; J gene: TRBJ1-2; clone size: -; CDR3 DNA: TGTGCCAGCAGCCCATTGGACAGGGCTTCCCACTATGGCTACACCTTC; CDR3 protein: CASSPLDRASHYGYTF
D gene: -; V gene: TRBV7-9; J gene: TRBJ2-3; clone size: -; CDR3 DNA: TGTGCCAGCAGCTACCCAGGGAAGGAGTACCGTACTAGCACAGATACGCAGTATTTT; CDR3 protein: CASSYPGKEYRTSTDTQYF
D gene: TRBD1; V gene: TRBV4-1; J gene: TRBJ2-7; clone size: -; CDR3 DNA: TGCGCCAGCAGCCAAGATCCAACGGTCGTGGCAGGGGGTCTGGGGGAGCAGTACTTC; CDR3 protein: CASSQDPTVVAGGLGEQYF
D gene: -; V gene: TRBV6-6; J gene: TRBJ1-1; clone size: few; CDR3 DNA: TGTGCCAGCAGTCCCACCCTGTGGACTGAAGCTTTCTTT; CDR3 protein: CASSPTLWTEAFF
D gene: -; V gene: TRBV6-5; J gene: TRBJ2-7; clone size: -; CDR3 DNA: TGTGCCAGCAGCCTCTCCTCGTGCATGGGGCAGTACTTC; CDR3 protein: CASSLSSCMGQYF
D gene: TRBD2; V gene: TRBV4-3; J gene: TRBJ2-3; clone size: -; CDR3 DNA: TGCGCCAGCAGCCAAGTTTCAACACTAGCGGATACGCAGTATTTT; CDR3 protein: CASSQVSTLADTQYF
D gene: TRBD2; V gene: TRBV6-1; J gene: TRBJ2-3; clone size: -; CDR3 DNA: TGTGCCAGCCCCTCGCGGGAGGGGGGCACAGATACGCAGTATTTT; CDR3 protein: CASPSREGGTDTQYF
D gene: -; V gene: TRBV29-1; J gene: TRBJ2-1; clone size: few; CDR3 DNA: TGCAGCGTTGAATTGGGCGGGGATGAGCAGTTCTTC; CDR3 protein: CSVELGGDEQFF